A single sample is the source of the 13 T cell receptor beta chains below, sequenced in a study of T cell responses to AZD1222 COVID-19 vaccine. TCRdb's table, derived via immunoSEQ multiplex PCR, lists solely in-frame clones and lacks some. The sample includes about 86,000 clones, around nine tenths of them seen just once. This specimen was peripheral blood, taken on day 0 of AZD1222 vaccination. These receptors were obtained from an adult in good health.

This clone was seen a single time. The chain carries TRBV2 and TRBJ2-1; D is possibly TRBD2 (6 bases). The CDR3 sequence is 14 residues long. V lost 6 bases, J lost 8 bases, and 17 bases lay in between. The germline V gene has CDR1 SNHLY and CDR2 FYNNEI. The CDR3 DNA reads as TGTGCCAGCAGCCCGGGACTCCCGGGGGATGAGCAGTTCTTC. Its translation is CASSPGLPGDEQFF.

This chain links TRBV6-5 with TRBJ2-4; 9 nucleotides line up with TRBD1. CDR1 is MNHEY, CDR2 SVGAGI, per germline. CDR3 length: 16 amino acids. Losses at the gene ends were 4 bases for V and 2 bases for J; bases not matched to a gene: 6. This CDR3 reads CASSSFDRGTKNIQYF. Here the CDR3 DNA reads TGTGCCAGCAGTTCTTTCGACAGGGGGACCAAAAACATTCAGTACTTC.

The V gene is TRBV5-1, the J gene TRBJ2-7, with D unresolved. CDR1 and CDR2 from the germline V gene are SGHRS and YFSETQ. V gave up 6 bases and J gave up 2 bases, with 21 bases separating them. CDR3 length: 16 residues. CDR3 nucleotide sequence: TGCGCCAGCACCGTAGGTGGCTCCAGTGGAACCTACGAGCAGTACTTC. Its translation is CASTVGGSSGTYEQYF.

V gene TRBV5-8 combines with J gene TRBJ1-6; perhaps TRBD1 as D (5 bases). The CDR3 runs to 14 residues. From germline, CDR1 is SGHTS and CDR2 YDEGEE. V was trimmed by 3 bases and J by 6 bases, leaving 10 bases between them. The CDR3 DNA reads TGTGCCAGCAGCTCCGGGACGGTTAATTCACCCCTCCACTTT. Residues: CASSSGTVNSPLHF.

This sequence joins TRBV25-1 and TRBJ2-7, with 9 bases identical to TRBD2. The V gene's germline CDR1 is MGHDK and CDR2 SYGVNS. The V and J ends lost 0 bases and 5 bases, in that order; junction bases with no gene match: 8. The CDR3 covers 16 residues. The CDR3 protein is CASSEYGASGKHEQYF. CDR3 in DNA: TGTGCCAGCAGTGAATATGGGGCTAGCGGGAAGCACGAGCAGTACTTC.

The V gene is TRBV15, the J gene TRBJ2-3; TRBD1 matches 8 bases. This CDR3 spans 16 amino acids. Germline V gives CDR1 LNHNV, CDR2 YYDKDF (reference sequence). V was clipped by 4 bases and J by 1 base; unmatched bases: 7. The chain's CDR3 is CATSIGQGAGTDTQYF. The CDR3 DNA reads as TGTGCCACCAGCATAGGACAGGGAGCCGGCACAGATACGCAGTATTTT. The whole variable domain, filled in from reference TRBV15 and TRBJ2-3, reads DAMVIQNPRYQVTQFGKPVTLSCSQTLNHNVMYWYQQKSSQAPKLLFHYYDKDFNNEADTPDNFQSRRPNTSFCFLDIRSPGLGDTAMYLCATSIGQGAGTDTQYFGPGTRLTVL.

The J gene is TRBJ2-4, the V gene TRBV6-5; 7 nucleotides match TRBD1. Trimming removed 6 bases from V and 2 bases from J; junction bases left unmatched: 1. From germline, CDR1 is MNHEY and CDR2 SVGAGI. The length of the CDR3 is 13 residues. CDR3: CASRGQSKNIQYF. The CDR3 DNA reads as TGTGCCAGCAGGGGACAGTCCAAAAACATTCAGTACTTC.

The V gene is TRBV6-4, the J gene TRBJ1-5; a possible D gene is TRBD1 (5 bases). The CDR3 covers 15 residues. V lost 5 bases to trimming and J lost 0 bases, with 11 bases between them. The germline V gene has CDR1 MRHNA and CDR2 SNTAGT. The CDR3 sequence is CASSPQGSSNQPQHF. The CDR3 DNA follows: TGTGCCAGCAGTCCCCAGGGATCTAGCAATCAGCCCCAGCATTTT.

The chain uses TRBV2 and TRBJ1-3, with no clear D. Trimming shortened V by 7 bases and J by 0 bases, and 13 bases separated the two germline ends. Looked up from germline, CDR1 is SNHLY and CDR2 is FYNNEI. The length of the CDR3 is 15 residues. CDR3 in amino acids: CASTLAENSGNTIYF. The CDR3 DNA reads as TGTGCCAGCACGTTGGCAGAAAACTCTGGAAACACCATATATTTT. The full variable domain, its missing parts supplied by reference TRBV2 and TRBJ1-3, is EPEVTQTPSHQVTQMGQEVILRCVPISNHLYFYWYRQILGQKVEFLVSFYNNEISEKSEIFDDQFSVERPDGSNFTLKIRSTKLEDSAMYFCASTLAENSGNTIYFGEGSWLTVV.

J is TRBJ2-3 and V is TRBV4-2, with TRBD2 matching over 10 bases. Germline CDR1 LGHNA, CDR2 YNFKEQ. J lost 5 bases, V lost 4 bases, and 12 bases had no gene match. The CDR3 sequence is 17 residues long. The CDR3 DNA reads as TGTGCCAGCAGCCGCCAGGGGCTAGCGGGGGCCCGAGATACGCAGTATTTT. As protein: CASSRQGLAGARDTQYF.

The chain employs TRBV4-3 and TRBJ1-1, with D perhaps TRBD1 (5 bases). The CDR3 covers 15 residues. Germline-derived CDR1 and CDR2 are LGHNA and YSLEER. V was cut by 1 base and J by 3 bases, with 12 bases left in between. The DNA for the CDR3 is TGCGCCAGCAGCCAAGGGGGCGTAACTTACACTGAAGCTTTCTTT. Translated: CASSQGGVTYTEAFF.

The J gene is TRBJ1-5, the V gene TRBV5-4, with D unresolved. Germline-derived CDR1 and CDR2 are SGHNT and YYREEE (reference sequence). The V end was cut by 4 bases, the J end by 7 bases, with 24 bases between. The CDR3 loop spans 17 amino acids. The CDR3 protein is CASSPPGEGGPGQPQHF. As DNA, the CDR3 is TGTGCCAGCAGCCCCCCCGGGGAGGGAGGGCCCGGGCAGCCCCAGCATTTT.

The chain has TRBV7-2 and TRBJ1-1, with a weak D call TRBD1 (5 bases). The CDR3 is 13 residues long. Germline assignment: CDR1 SGHTA and CDR2 FQGNSA. Trimming shortened V by 2 bases and J by 7 bases, and 11 bases separated the two germline ends. Here the CDR3 reads CASSLPQGGEAFF. CDR3 DNA sequence: TGTGCCAGCAGCTTACCCCAGGGCGGTGAAGCTTTCTTT.